This T cell receptor beta chain was recovered during a study of shared T cell receptors in the human thymus. Repertoires were generated with immunoSEQ multiplex PCR, while TCRdb's copy carries only in-frame clones and drops some. This table has about 660,000 clones, 70% to 90% appearing once. Germline V CDR1 and CDR2: SGHDT, YYEEEE. The CDR3 covers 15 residues. V gave up 3 bases and J gave up 3 bases; unmatched junction bases: 7. This sample also appeared in a second study, on human thymus T cells. That paper notes: Serving as donors were healthy Finnish infants, each of whom was having open corrective surgery for congenital heart defects. Resections obtained during corrective heart surgery supplied the thymus tissue. Thymic and blood repertoires appeared to display a bias in their usage of V and J genes. A high degree of thymic repertoire overlap among unrelated individuals was reported in related research.

The rearrangement links TRBV5-6 to TRBJ2-3; 7 bases match TRBD1. The sample taken for sequencing was thymocytes. The clonotype was recovered from a boy less than two years old with a congenital heart defect. The CDR3 DNA reads TGTGCCAGCAGCTGGGGTGGACAGGAGACAGATACGCAGTATTTT. This encodes CASSWGGQETDTQYF. Full variable domain (remainder filled in from reference TRBV5-6 and TRBJ2-3): DAGVTQSPTHLIKTRGQQVTLRCSPKSGHDTVSWYQQALGQGPQFIFQYYEEEERQRGNFPDRFSGHQFPNYSSELNVNALLLGDSALYLCASSWGGQETDTQYFGPGTRLTVL.